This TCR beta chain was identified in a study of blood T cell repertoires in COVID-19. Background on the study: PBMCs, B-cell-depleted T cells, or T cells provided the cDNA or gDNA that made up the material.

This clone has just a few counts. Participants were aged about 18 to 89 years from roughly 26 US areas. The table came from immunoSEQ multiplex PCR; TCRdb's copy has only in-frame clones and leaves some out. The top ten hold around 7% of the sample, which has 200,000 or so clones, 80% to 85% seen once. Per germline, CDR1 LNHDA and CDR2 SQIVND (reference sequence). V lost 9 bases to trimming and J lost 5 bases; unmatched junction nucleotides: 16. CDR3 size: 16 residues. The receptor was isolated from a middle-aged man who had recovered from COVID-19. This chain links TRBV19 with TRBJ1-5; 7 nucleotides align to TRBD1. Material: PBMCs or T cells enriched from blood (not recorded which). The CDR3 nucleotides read TGTGCCAGCAAAAGGGACAGCCGCAGTGTCGATCAGCCCCAGCATTTT. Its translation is CASKRDSRSVDQPQHF. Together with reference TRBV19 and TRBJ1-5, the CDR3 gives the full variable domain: DGGITQSPKYLFRKEGQNVTLSCEQNLNHDAMYWYRQDPGQGLRLIYYSQIVNDFQKGDIAEGYSVSREKKESFPLTVTSAQKNPTAFYLCASKRDSRSVDQPQHFGDGTRLSIL.